This T cell receptor (beta chain) was sequenced during a study of naive and memory T cell subsets. Between the trimmed V and J ends, which lost 0 bases and 5 bases, there was a span of 11 bases. Germline V CDR1 and CDR2: MGHRA, YSYEKL. The CDR3 totals 15 residues. An equimolar mix of two oligonucleotides served as the beta constant-region primer for TRBC1 and TRBC2. The ligated cDNA underwent four PCR rounds using SP2 and nested alpha and beta constant-region primers. An oligonucleotide with the SP2 primer and a 12-nucleotide UMI was ligated to the cDNA 3' end. TCRdb redid the calling of the UMI-ligation and nested PCR reads with MiXCR, one entry per CDR3 protein. This sample has over 110,000 distinct CDR3 sequences; more than 15% occur once, and the top ten carry about 0.57%. Overall study results and limits: Clonotypes are single alpha or beta chains, not paired receptors. Especially in CD8 cells, naive repertoires contained a few larger clonotypes, possibly CD45RA-re-expressing memory cells. The power law exponent of TCR abundance differed between naive and memory cells.

CD4+ T cell IFNgamma after overnight CMV lysate exposure gave donor CMV status. Only a few counts were recorded for this clonotype. The target antigen is unknown. This TCR was sampled from a human donor in good health. V and J are TRBV4-1 and TRBJ2-1, with D maybe TRBD2 (5 bases). The sequenced sample consisted of naive CD8+ T cells from blood. Written as DNA, the CDR3 is TGCGCCAGCAGCCAAGAGAGAGGGCGCGACAATGAGCAGTTCTTC. Translated: CASSQERGRDNEQFF.